This TCR beta chain was found in a study of human T cells and chemical hapten exposure. Study-wide context: There were weekly diphenylcyclopropenone doses to the scalp for patients throughout the approximately 24-week study. Epicutaneous patch tests delivered 0.01% DPC to the upper back, with evaluation at 6 days. General study points: Since the donors had alopecia, their immune response may not be the same as that of healthy people.

As to time point: patch test 1, 2 weeks after DPC sensitization. The treatment is: therapeutic diphenylcyclopropenone sensitization with weekly scalp DPC. The starting material, unfractionated whole blood, was used for total RNA extraction. Germline V gene lookup returns CDR1 SGHTA and CDR2 FQGNSA. The CDR3 covers 14 residues. The V gene end was trimmed by 4 bases and the J gene end by 5 bases; junction bases not matched to a gene: 4. A few counts support this clonotype. Its target is not known. TCRdb fed the RACE reads into MiXCR, producing one record per CDR3 protein. The table lists roughly 380,000 distinct CDR3 sequences, nearly 5% of them singletons, with around 2% in the top ten.

This TCR came from a woman aged 50 to 60 with alopecia areata. Some clones in this sample may be carry-over from other donors' samples. The starting material was whole blood, obtained in connection with sensitization to the hapten diphenylcyclopropenone (DPC). The chain combines TRBV7-2 with TRBJ1-5; 8 bases map to TRBD1. CDR3 sequence reads: CASSSYRGDQPQHF. In DNA, the CDR3 is TGTGCCAGCAGCTCCTACAGGGGGGATCAGCCCCAGCATTTT.